The TCR beta chain described here comes from a study of blood T cell repertoires in COVID-19. Some clones are missing from TCRdb's copy, which holds only in-frame ones; the method was immunoSEQ multiplex PCR. This sample has about 150,000 clones, with roughly 84% found just once. Deletions cut 7 bases from V and 7 bases from J, with 14 bases between. Per germline, CDR1 SGHTA and CDR2 FQGNSA. There are 13 residues in the CDR3. The sequenced sample was peripheral blood. The genes are TRBV7-2 and TRBJ1-5; D gene uncertain. This TCR was recovered from a man aged 65 to 85 with active or convalescent COVID-19. CDR3 nucleotides: TGTGCCAGCACCCTATCCGGGTCGCAGCCCCAGCATTTT. Residues: CASTLSGSQPQHF.